A single sample gave rise to the 6 T cell receptor beta chains below, sequenced in a study of shared clonotypes between healthy human individuals. Clones were read by immunoSEQ multiplex PCR, and TCRdb kept only the in-frame ones, dropping some. This table has about 680,000 clones, approximately 75% appearing once. Sequenced input: memory CD4+ T cells sorted from blood. Subset denoted: CD45RA-negative fraction. The receptors were sampled from a young woman in good health.

The chain uses TRBV27 and TRBJ2-1, with 9 nucleotides matching TRBD2. CDR3 length: 15 amino acids. J lost 8 bases, V lost 7 bases, and 12 bases had no gene match. Per the germline V gene, CDR1 is MNHEY and CDR2 is SMNVEV (reference sequence). CDR3 loop: CASTGLAGRGHEQFF. The CDR3 region has the DNA TGTGCCAGCACGGGGCTAGCGGGAAGGGGTCATGAGCAGTTCTTC.

This clone was seen many times. The same CDR3 can be traced to other DNA sequences in this sample. The chain carries TRBV2 and TRBJ1-2; D is perhaps TRBD1 (5 bases). This CDR3 has 13 residues. Germline V CDR1 and CDR2: SNHLY, FYNNEI. The ends were cut back, 3 bases at V and 2 bases at J, with 7 bases in the middle. The CDR3 coding sequence is TGTGCCAGCAGTGACCGGGGGAACTATGGCTACACCTTC. Translating it yields CASSDRGNYGYTF.

The CDR3 loop reads CASSLQMREQFF. The CDR3 DNA reads TGCGCCAGCAGCCTACAGATGCGTGAGCAGTTCTTC. The rearrangement joins TRBV5-1 to TRBJ2-1; D not certain. Germline CDR1 is SGHRS and CDR2 is YFSETQ. The CDR3 totals 12 residues. Trimming took off 4 bases at V and 9 bases at J, with 11 bases between the two ends.

The V and J genes are TRBV30 and TRBJ1-3; possible D gene TRBD1, 5 bases. The CDR3 consists of 11 residues. Trimming left V 5 bases short and J 6 bases short, with 8 bases between. CDR1 and CDR2 (germline): GTSNPN, SVGIG (reference sequence). CDR3 in DNA: TGTGCCTGGGGGGGTGCAAACACCATATATTTT. Translated: CAWGGANTIYF.

This clone was detected only once. The chain carries TRBV5-4 and TRBJ2-3; perhaps TRBD2 as D (6 bases). The CDR3 length is 13 residues. V lost 9 bases, J lost 2 bases, and 13 bases lay in between. The germline V gene has CDR1 SGHNT and CDR2 YYREEE (reference sequence). The CDR3 region is CATLAEPTDTQYF. In DNA, the CDR3 is TGTGCCACCTTAGCGGAGCCCACAGATACGCAGTATTTT.

This chain links TRBV4-1 with TRBJ2-1, with D perhaps matching TRBD2 (5 bases). Germline loops: CDR1 MGHRA, CDR2 YSYEKL. Trimming shortened V by 4 bases and J by 5 bases, and 18 bases separated the two germline ends. The CDR3 length is 16 residues. In nucleotides, the CDR3 is TGCGCCAGCAGCCCGAGGGCCGTCCACAACAACAATGAGCAGTTCTTC. The encoded protein is CASSPRAVHNNNEQFF.